The sequence of this T cell receptor (beta chain) was determined in a study of T cell repertoires in cytomegalovirus infection. Across the whole study: Matching HLA type and CMV infection were both indicated by public TCR beta signatures. Study conclusions and caveats: Ex vivo, HLA-C-restricted CMV-specific TCR beta clonotypes prevailed over the rest of the response. Summed frequency of public TCR beta families distinguished CMV carriers with the relevant HLA.

V dropped 4 bases and J dropped 1; count of bases not matched to a gene: 3. The germline CDR1 and CDR2 sequences are SGHTA and FQGTGA. The CDR3 loop spans 15 amino acids. This clonotype has more than one count but fewer than ten. The antigen remains unidentified. MiXCR, applied by TCRdb to the reads, yields one record per CDR3 protein. The sample comprises more than 150,000 distinct CDR3 sequences, 15% to 20% of which are singletons, and 2.9% rests with the top ten. The chain uses TRBV7-3 and TRBJ2-5; 10 positions agree with TRBD2. The sequencing input was PBMCs. This sequence was found in a human donor in good health (CMV status not recorded). Some clones in this sample may be carry-over from other donors' samples. CDR3: CASSSLAGAQETQYF. Here the CDR3 DNA reads TGTGCCAGCAGCTCCCTAGCGGGGGCCCAAGAGACCCAGTACTTC.